This T cell receptor (beta chain) appears in the sequencing data of a study of T cell repertoires in aging, cancer and after chemotherapy. TRB rearrangements spanning V, D and J were amplified using mixed TRB-A/B primers. MiXCR, applied by TCRdb to the multiplex PCR reads, yields one record per CDR3 protein. The sample shows 10,000 to 15,000 distinct CDR3 sequences, around 30% of them seen only once. On this clonotype itself: Its target is not known.

Amplification of TCR beta used genomic DNA extracted from peripheral blood. Germline V lookup: CDR1 MNHEY, CDR2 SVGEGT. The V gene end was trimmed by 7 bases and the J gene end by 7 bases; junction bases not matched to a gene: 5. The CDR3 runs 14 residues. Study-level points and caveats: Across the chemotherapy interval, each cancer cohort showed higher median generation probability, suggesting thymic rebound. In healthy donors, age-related TCR diversity loss mainly reflected lost richness.

Sample: blood. This sequence was found in a human donor with a blood cancer. This rearrangement joins TRBV6-2 or TRBV6-3 to TRBJ2-1; 12 positions agree with TRBD2. The CDR3 DNA sequence: TGTGCCAGCATGGCTAGCGGGAGGGAAAATGAGCAGTTCTTC. It is translated as CASMASGRENEQFF.